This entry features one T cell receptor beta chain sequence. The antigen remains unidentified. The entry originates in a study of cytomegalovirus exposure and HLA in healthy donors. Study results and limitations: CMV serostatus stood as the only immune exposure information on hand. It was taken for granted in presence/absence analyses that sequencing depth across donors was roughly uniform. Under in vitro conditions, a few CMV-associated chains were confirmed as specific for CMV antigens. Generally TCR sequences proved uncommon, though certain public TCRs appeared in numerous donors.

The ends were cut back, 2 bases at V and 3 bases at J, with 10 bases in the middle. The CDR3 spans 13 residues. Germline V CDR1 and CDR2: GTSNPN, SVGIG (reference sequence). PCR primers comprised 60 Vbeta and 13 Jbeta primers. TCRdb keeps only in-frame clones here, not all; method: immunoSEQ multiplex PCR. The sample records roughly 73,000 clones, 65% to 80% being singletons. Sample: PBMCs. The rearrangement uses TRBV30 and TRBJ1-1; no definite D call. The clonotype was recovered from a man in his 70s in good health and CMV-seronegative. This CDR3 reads CAWSRGRDTEAFF. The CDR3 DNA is TGTGCCTGGAGTCGAGGGCGGGACACTGAAGCTTTCTTT.